This T cell receptor beta chain was found in a study of blood T cell repertoires in COVID-19. For the study at large: Material from acute and convalescent COVID-19 was sourced from the United States, Italy and Spain.

While infection was still active, Seattle patients were enrolled and then followed longitudinally. In the original processing: Nucleated cell counts were estimated from reference gene primer amplification. Clones were sequenced by immunoSEQ multiplex PCR, and TCRdb holds only the in-frame ones, with some missing. Clone size and V and J calls were adopted from that table, with D and trimming inferred from the DNA. The sample carries under 300,000 clones, around 87% recorded once. This sequence was found in an older woman with COVID-19, enrolled during active disease. Sequenced input: peripheral blood.

CDR3 DNA sequence: TGCGCCAGTACACCGCGGGGGTACAATGAGCAGTTCTTC. As protein: CASTPRGYNEQFF. This rearrangement joins TRBV4-1 to TRBJ2-1; 7 bases match TRBD2. Germline CDR1 MGHRA, CDR2 YSYEKL. The V and J ends lost 9 bases and 4 bases, in that order; junction bases with no gene match: 6. The CDR3 consists of 13 residues.